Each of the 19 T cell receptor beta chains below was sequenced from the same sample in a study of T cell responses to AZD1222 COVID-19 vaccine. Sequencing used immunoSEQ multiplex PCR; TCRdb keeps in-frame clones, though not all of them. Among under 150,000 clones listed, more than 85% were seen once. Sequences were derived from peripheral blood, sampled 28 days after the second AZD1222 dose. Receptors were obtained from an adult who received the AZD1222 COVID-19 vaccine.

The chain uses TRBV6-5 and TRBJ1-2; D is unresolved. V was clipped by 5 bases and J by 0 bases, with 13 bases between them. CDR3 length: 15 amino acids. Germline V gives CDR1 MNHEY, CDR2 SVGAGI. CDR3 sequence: CASSPSSMANYGYTF. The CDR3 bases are TGTGCCAGCAGTCCCTCGTCTATGGCTAACTATGGCTACACCTTC.

For the CDR3, the DNA is TGTGCCAGTCAAACAGGGGCTGACACTGAAGCTTTCTTT. Translation gives CASQTGADTEAFF. The chain carries TRBV18 and TRBJ1-1, with 7 bases identical to TRBD1. With V trimmed by 9 bases and J by 3 bases, 7 bases remained unmatched. The CDR3 loop spans 13 amino acids. Germline V lookup: CDR1 KGHSH, CDR2 LQKENI.

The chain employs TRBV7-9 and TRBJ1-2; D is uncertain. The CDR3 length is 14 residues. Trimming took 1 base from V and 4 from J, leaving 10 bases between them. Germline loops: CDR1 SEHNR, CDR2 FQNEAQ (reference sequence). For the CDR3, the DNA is TGTGCCAGCAGCTTAGGGCCTGTGGGCTATGGCTACACCTTC. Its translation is CASSLGPVGYGYTF.

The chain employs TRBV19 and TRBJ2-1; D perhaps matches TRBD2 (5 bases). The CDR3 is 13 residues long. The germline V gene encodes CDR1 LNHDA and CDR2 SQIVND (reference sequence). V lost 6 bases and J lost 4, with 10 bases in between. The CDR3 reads CASRSGEYNEQFF. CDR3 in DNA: TGTGCCAGTAGGAGCGGAGAGTACAATGAGCAGTTCTTC.

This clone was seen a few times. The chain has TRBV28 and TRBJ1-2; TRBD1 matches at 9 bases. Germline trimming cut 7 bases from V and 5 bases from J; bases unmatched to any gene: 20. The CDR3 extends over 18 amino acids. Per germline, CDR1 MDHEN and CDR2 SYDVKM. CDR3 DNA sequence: TGTGCCAGCACTGAGCTCCCGGGACAGGGTTCAGTACCGTATGGCTACACCTTC. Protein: CASTELPGQGSVPYGYTF.

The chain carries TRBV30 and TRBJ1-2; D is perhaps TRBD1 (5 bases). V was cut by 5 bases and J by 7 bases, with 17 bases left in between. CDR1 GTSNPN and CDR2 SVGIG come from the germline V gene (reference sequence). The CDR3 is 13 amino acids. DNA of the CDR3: TGTGCCTGGGAGTTGGGACTTCCCACTGGCTACACCTTC. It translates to CAWELGLPTGYTF.

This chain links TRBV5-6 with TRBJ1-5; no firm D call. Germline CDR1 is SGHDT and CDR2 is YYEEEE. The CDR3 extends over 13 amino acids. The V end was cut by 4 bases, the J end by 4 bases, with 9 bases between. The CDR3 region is CASSREGNQPQHF. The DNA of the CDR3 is TGTGCCAGCAGCCGTGAAGGAAATCAGCCCCAGCATTTT.

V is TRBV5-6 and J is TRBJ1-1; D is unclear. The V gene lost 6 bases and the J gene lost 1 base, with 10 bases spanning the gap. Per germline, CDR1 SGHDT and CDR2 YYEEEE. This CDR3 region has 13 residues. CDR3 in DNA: TGTGCCAGCACCTGGACGTCGAACACTGAAGCTTTCTTT. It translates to CASTWTSNTEAFF.

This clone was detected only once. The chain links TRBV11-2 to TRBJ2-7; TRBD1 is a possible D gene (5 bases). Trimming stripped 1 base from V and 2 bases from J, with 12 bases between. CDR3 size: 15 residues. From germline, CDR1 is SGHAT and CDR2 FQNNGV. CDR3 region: CASSLAQGFPYEQYF. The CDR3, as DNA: TGTGCCAGCAGCTTAGCCCAGGGATTTCCCTACGAGCAGTACTTC.

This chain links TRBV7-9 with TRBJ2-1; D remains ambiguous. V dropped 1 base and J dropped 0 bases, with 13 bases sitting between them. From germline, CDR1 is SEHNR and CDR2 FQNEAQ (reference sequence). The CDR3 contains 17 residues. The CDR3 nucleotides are TGTGCCAGCAGCTTAGTTGGGTTGCGGAGCTCCTACAATGAGCAGTTCTTC. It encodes CASSLVGLRSSYNEQFF.

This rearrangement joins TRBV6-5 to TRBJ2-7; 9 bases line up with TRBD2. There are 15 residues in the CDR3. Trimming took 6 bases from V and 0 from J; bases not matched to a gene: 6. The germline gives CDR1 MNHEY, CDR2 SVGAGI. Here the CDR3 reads CASSAGTSRSYEQYV. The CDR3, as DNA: TGTGCCAGCAGCGCCGGGACTAGCCGCTCCTACGAGCAGTACGTC.

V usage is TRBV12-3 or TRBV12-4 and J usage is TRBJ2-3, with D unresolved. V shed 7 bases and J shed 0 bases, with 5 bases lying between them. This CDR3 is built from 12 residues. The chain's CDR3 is CASTWSTDTQYF. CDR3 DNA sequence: TGTGCCAGCACGTGGAGCACAGATACGCAGTATTTT.

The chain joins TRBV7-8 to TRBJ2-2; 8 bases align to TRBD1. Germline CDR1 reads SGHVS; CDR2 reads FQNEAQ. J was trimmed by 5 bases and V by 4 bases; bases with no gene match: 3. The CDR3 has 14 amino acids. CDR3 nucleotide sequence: TGTGCCAGCAGCTCGACAGGGGTTACCGGGGAGCTGTTTTTT. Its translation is CASSSTGVTGELFF.

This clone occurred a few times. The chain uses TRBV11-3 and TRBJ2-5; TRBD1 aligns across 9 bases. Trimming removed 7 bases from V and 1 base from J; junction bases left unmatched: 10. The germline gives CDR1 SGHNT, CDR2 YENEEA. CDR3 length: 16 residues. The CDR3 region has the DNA TGTGCCAGCACCCCGGGAGGACAGGGGCCCCAAGAGACCCAGTACTTC. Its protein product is CASTPGGQGPQETQYF.

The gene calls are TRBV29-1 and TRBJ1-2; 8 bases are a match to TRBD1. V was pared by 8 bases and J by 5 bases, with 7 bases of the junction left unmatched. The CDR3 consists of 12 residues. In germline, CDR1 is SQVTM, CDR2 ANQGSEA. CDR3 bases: TGCAGCACGGGGACAGGAGTATATGGCTACACCTTC. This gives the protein CSTGTGVYGYTF.

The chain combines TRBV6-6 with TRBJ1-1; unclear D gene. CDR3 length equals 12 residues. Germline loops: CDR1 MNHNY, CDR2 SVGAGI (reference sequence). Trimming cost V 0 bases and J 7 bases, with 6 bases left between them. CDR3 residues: CASSYSRSEAFF. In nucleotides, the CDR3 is TGTGCCAGCAGTTACTCGCGGAGTGAAGCTTTCTTT.

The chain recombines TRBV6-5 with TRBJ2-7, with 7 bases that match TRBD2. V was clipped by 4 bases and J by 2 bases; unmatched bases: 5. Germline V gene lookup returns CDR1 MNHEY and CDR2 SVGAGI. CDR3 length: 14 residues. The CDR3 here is CASSWERGTYEQYF. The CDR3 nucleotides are TGTGCCAGCAGTTGGGAGCGGGGAACCTACGAGCAGTACTTC.

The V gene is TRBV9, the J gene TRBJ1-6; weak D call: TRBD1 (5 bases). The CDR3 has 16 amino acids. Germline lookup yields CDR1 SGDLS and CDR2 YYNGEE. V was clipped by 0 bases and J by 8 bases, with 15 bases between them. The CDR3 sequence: CASSVAPFQGDSPLHF. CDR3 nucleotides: TGTGCCAGCAGCGTAGCCCCGTTTCAGGGAGATTCACCCCTCCACTTT.

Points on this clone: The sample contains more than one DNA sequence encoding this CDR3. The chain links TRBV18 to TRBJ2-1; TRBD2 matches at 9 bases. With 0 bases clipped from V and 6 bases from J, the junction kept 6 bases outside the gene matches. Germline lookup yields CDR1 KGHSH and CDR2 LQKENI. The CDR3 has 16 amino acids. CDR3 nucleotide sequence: TGTGCCAGCTCACCACCTACGGGACTAGCAGGCAATGAGCAGTTCTTC. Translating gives CASSPPTGLAGNEQFF.